This T cell receptor beta chain was captured by sequencing in a study of T cell changes during pregnancy in multiple sclerosis. The V and J ends lost 3 bases and 8 bases, in that order; junction bases with no gene match: 7. CDR3 length: 15 residues. Germline V gene data show CDR1 as SNHLY and CDR2 as FYNNEI. Only in-frame clones appear in the TCRdb table, and some are missing; sequencing was by immunoSEQ multiplex PCR. Of about 23,000 clones detected, around 88% appear once; the ten largest clones hold 0.9% to 1.2%. The source material was CD4+ T cells from peripheral blood mononuclear cells, sampled in the first trimester of pregnancy. This clonotype was obtained from a female donor in good health, enrolled as a control in a pregnancy study. V is TRBV2 and J is TRBJ1-4, with 9 nucleotides matching TRBD1. DNA of the CDR3: TGTGCCAGCAGTGAGGGGGACAGGGACCAGGAAAAACTGTTTTTT. It translates to CASSEGDRDQEKLFF.